The clone carrying this TCR beta chain occurred a few times. Its antigen remains unknown. A universal primer site was incorporated via template switching, and the cDNA contained unique molecular identifiers. TCRdb reprocessed the 5' RACE reads via MiXCR and lists one record per CDR3 protein. The sample lists some 710,000 distinct CDR3 sequences; around 6% were seen once. The CDR3 has 16 residues. V lost 3 bases to trimming and J lost 2 bases; unmatched junction nucleotides: 7. Germline V lookup: CDR1 MGHRA, CDR2 YSYEKL. The data originate from a study of identical twins. Whole-study findings and limits: Insertions were fewer in abundant cord blood beta clonotypes, whereas memory repertoires showed none of this pattern. Invariant T cells like MAIT and iNKT could partly confound the zero-insertion analyses. For out-of-frame beta sequences, excess twin sharing was weaker.

The sequence derives from a man between 18 and 29 years old in good health. The sequenced material came from naive T cells sorted from blood. This chain uses TRBV4-1 with TRBJ2-1; TRBD2 matches at 7 bases. CDR3 protein: CASSQREGPTYNEQFF. CDR3 DNA sequence: TGCGCCAGCAGCCAGAGGGAGGGGCCGACCTACAATGAGCAGTTCTTC.